A selection of T cell receptor beta chains follows, all from one sample in a study of early T cells in non-severe SARS-CoV-2 infection. TCRdb re-analysed the 5' RACE reads in MiXCR, keeping a single row per CDR3 protein. The repertoire holds tens of thousands of distinct CDR3 sequences, with approximately 13% as singletons. Sequencing was carried out using whole blood. All receptors come from an adult who was a healthcare worker with PCR-confirmed SARS-CoV-2 infection or an uninfected control (not recorded which). Both conserved end residues are part of each CDR3. A D gene is named only where the DNA matches it firmly. A clone size is listed for some rows: how often the clone was seen (once, few, many), or a class if it is expanded.

TRBJ2-7 TRBV4-2 many TRBD1 CASSQEQGARVYEQYF TGTGCCAGCAGCCAGGAACAGGGGGCGAGAGTCTACGAGCAGTACTTC
TRBJ2-3 TRBV11-2 many . CASSLGTSLNTDTQYF TGTGCCAGCAGCTTAGGGACGTCTTTGAACACAGATACGCAGTATTTT
TRBJ2-1 TRBV10-2 . . CASSGQEYNEQFF TGCGCCAGCAGTGGTCAGGAGTACAATGAGCAGTTCTTC
TRBJ2-5 TRBV12-3/TRBV12-4 few TRBD2 CASSLYWSGVAGALWETQYF TGTGCCAGCAGTTTATATTGGTCAGGAGTAGCGGGGGCCCTTTGGGAGACCCAGTACTTC
TRBJ1-1 TRBV7-9 . . CASSREPGRAFF TGTGCCAGCAGCAGGGAACCGGGTCGCGCTTTCTTT
TRBJ2-3 TRBV7-6 many TRBD1 CASSLLSGQGSDTQYF TGTGCCAGCAGCTTACTCTCGGGACAGGGCTCAGATACGCAGTATTTT
TRBJ1-5 TRBV6-5 few . CASSSHENQPQHF TGTGCCAGCAGTTCCCACGAGAATCAGCCCCAGCATTTT
TRBJ2-7 TRBV7-2 few . CASSFRASYEQYF TGTGCCAGCAGCTTCCGGGCTTCCTACGAGCAGTACTTC
TRBJ2-5 TRBV5-4 few TRBD2 CASSSGTSGSGETQYF TGTGCCAGCAGCTCCGGGACTAGCGGGAGCGGGGAGACCCAGTACTTC
TRBJ2-1 TRBV27 few TRBD1 CASSPFGTGKKNEQFF TGTGCCAGCAGTCCTTTTGGGACAGGGAAAAAGAATGAGCAGTTCTTC
TRBJ2-7 TRBV6-1 . TRBD1 CASSDWGQGSDEQYF TGTGCCAGCAGTGACTGGGGACAGGGCAGCGACGAGCAGTACTTC
TRBJ2-7 TRBV10-3 . TRBD2 CAISDISFSGSSYEQYF TGTGCCATCAGCGATATTAGCTTTAGCGGGAGCTCCTACGAGCAGTACTTC
TRBJ2-6 TRBV19 few . CASSSGRNSGANVLTF TGTGCCAGTAGTAGCGGACGGAACTCTGGGGCCAACGTCCTGACTTTC
TRBJ2-1 TRBV6-2/TRBV6-3 . TRBD2 CASSYMYLGLAEYNEQFF TGTGCCAGCAGTTACATGTATCTTGGGCTAGCGGAATACAATGAGCAGTTCTTC
TRBJ2-2 TRBV5-6 few TRBD2 CASSYGLAGDRHTGELFF TGTGCCAGCAGCTACGGACTAGCGGGAGATAGGCACACCGGGGAGCTGTTTTTT
TRBJ1-1 TRBV7-9 . . CASSLTQVATEAFF TGTGCCAGCAGCCTGACACAGGTCGCCACTGAAGCTTTCTTT
TRBJ2-2 TRBV3-1 . . CASSPGVPGELFF TGTGCCAGCAGCCCTGGGGTGCCCGGGGAGCTGTTTTTT
TRBJ2-7 TRBV2 few . CASGENRDTYEQYF TGTGCCAGCGGCGAAAACCGGGACACATACGAGCAGTACTTC
TRBJ2-1 TRBV5-1 few TRBD2 CASSLAGGPFDEQFF TGCGCCAGCAGCTTGGCGGGAGGGCCCTTCGATGAGCAGTTCTTC
TRBJ2-5 TRBV20-1 . TRBD1 CSAFPGQVQETQYF TGCAGTGCTTTTCCGGGACAGGTTCAAGAGACCCAGTACTTC
TRBJ2-1 TRBV9 many . CASSVGSLNEQFF TGTGCCAGCAGCGTAGGTAGTCTAAATGAGCAGTTCTTC
TRBJ2-1 TRBV29-1 few . CSVAPDTYNEQFF TGCAGCGTCGCCCCGGACACTTACAATGAGCAGTTCTTC
TRBJ2-7 TRBV4-1 . . CASSHTHSEGVQYF TGCGCCAGCAGCCACACACATTCCGAAGGGGTGCAGTACTTC
TRBJ2-6 TRBV5-4 . . CASSLMVKAGANVLTF TGTGCCAGCAGCTTGATGGTAAAGGCTGGGGCCAACGTCCTGACTTTC
TRBJ2-7 TRBV5-1 . . CASSLAGGFEQYF TGCGCCAGCAGCTTGGCCGGAGGATTCGAGCAGTACTTC
TRBJ2-1 TRBV12-3/TRBV12-4 many TRBD2 CASRTGTSGYNEQFF TGTGCCAGCAGGACCGGGACTAGCGGTTACAATGAGCAGTTCTTC
TRBJ2-3 TRBV18 . TRBD1 CASSGQGTDTQYF TGTGCCAGCTCCGGACAGGGGACGGATACGCAGTATTTT
TRBJ2-7 TRBV19 many . CAREQVTYEQYF TGTGCCAGAGAACAGGTAACCTACGAGCAGTACTTC
TRBJ2-1 TRBV7-3 . . CASSPTSMEQFF TGTGCCAGCAGCCCCACTAGCATGGAGCAGTTCTTC
TRBJ2-3 TRBV7-9 few TRBD2 CASSPESRSTSGPGASQYF TGTGCCAGCAGCCCTGAAAGCCGATCGACTAGCGGGCCGGGCGCGTCGCAGTATTTT
TRBJ2-7 TRBV20-1 few . CSARSLGPTYEQYF TGCAGTGCTAGATCCCTAGGCCCGACCTACGAGCAGTACTTC
TRBJ2-7 TRBV5-4 . TRBD2 CASSLEMGGSGGEQYF TGTGCCAGCAGCTTGGAGATGGGGGGGTCGGGCGGCGAGCAGTACTTC
TRBJ2-3 TRBV20-1 few . CSAWGGGATQYF TGCAGTGCTTGGGGAGGGGGAGCTACGCAGTATTTT
TRBJ2-2 TRBV20-1 . . CSARAGEGANTGELFF TGCAGTGCTAGGGCAGGCGAGGGTGCGAACACCGGGGAGCTGTTTTTT
TRBJ2-2 TRBV20-1 few . CSARDPEVNTGELFF TGCAGTGCTAGAGATCCAGAGGTGAACACCGGGGAGCTGTTTTTT
TRBJ2-1 TRBV4-3 . . CASSRGSVNEQFF TGCGCCAGCAGCCGGGGTTCGGTCAATGAGCAGTTCTTC
TRBJ1-3 TRBV9 few TRBD1 CASSVDMTGSSGNTIYF TGTGCCAGCAGCGTGGATATGACAGGGAGCTCTGGAAACACCATATATTTT
TRBJ1-2 TRBV6-5 few . CASSYSGQGFNYGYTF TGTGCCAGCAGTTACTCTGGTCAAGGGTTTAACTATGGCTACACCTTC